The following is a T cell receptor (beta chain) sequence with its context. Its cognate antigen is unknown. The V gene lost 3 bases and the J gene lost 0 bases, with 23 bases spanning the gap. In germline, CDR1 is MNHEY, CDR2 SMNVEV (reference sequence). The CDR3 loop spans 19 amino acids. These data belong to a study of OX40 agonist ivuxolimab in advanced cancers. Background on the study: Patients with hepatocellular carcinoma, melanoma, renal cell or head and neck cancer made up the dose-escalation patients. There were three patients with partial responses, one having hepatocellular carcinoma and two cutaneous melanoma. Study observations and caveats: At 0.1 to 3.0 mg/kg and by week 6, clonal expansion occurred in CD4+ and CD8+ blood T cells. Fewer expanded clones were found on average in CD4+ than in CD8+ T cells.

Assay: immunoSEQ multiplex PCR; the TCRdb copy retains only in-frame clones and omits some. The table records about 26,000 clones, 83% of them present only once. The chain carries TRBV27 and TRBJ1-1; D unclear. Source: CD4+ or CD8+ T cells sorted from blood, taken in a trial of the OX40 agonist ivuxolimab. The sequence came from an adult with an advanced solid tumor such as melanoma, head and neck, liver or kidney cancer. This CDR3 is CASSFLSDRPGVLNTEAFF. CDR3 sequence (DNA): TGTGCCAGCAGTTTTCTATCGGACCGCCCTGGGGTATTGAACACTGAAGCTTTCTTT.